This T cell receptor beta chain stems from a study of T cell responses to AZD1222 COVID-19 vaccine. Study observations and caveats: Targeting of unmutated variant regions was reportedly seen in nearly half of spike-specific TCRs. White British people made up most donors, females outnumbered males, and clonal diversity was possibly underestimated.

Second-dose intervals near 4 or 12 weeks were combined. The germline V gene encodes CDR1 SGHAT and CDR2 FQNNGV. The CDR3 consists of 15 residues. Between the trimmed V and J ends, which lost 0 bases and 3 bases, there was a span of 11 bases. On this clone itself: Its antigen is still unknown.

Method: immunoSEQ multiplex PCR; TCRdb's copy keeps in-frame clones and lacks some. Among some 110,000 clones listed, approximately 90% were seen once. The sequence was collected from an adult who received the AZD1222 COVID-19 vaccine. This sequence joins TRBV11-2 and TRBJ1-2, with a possible D match to TRBD1 (5 bases). Sequenced material: peripheral blood, taken 28 days after the second AZD1222 dose. CDR3 protein: CASSLDGDGYYGYTF. For the CDR3, the DNA is TGTGCCAGCAGCTTAGATGGGGACGGATACTATGGCTACACCTTC. Using reference TRBV11-2 and TRBJ1-2 for the parts outside the CDR3, the full variable domain is EAGVAQSPRYKIIEKRQSVAFWCNPISGHATLYWYQQILGQGPKLLIQFQNNGVVDDSQLPKDRFSAERLKGVDSTLKIQPAKLEDSAVYLCASSLDGDGYYGYTFGSGTRLTVV.